This entry lists 22 T cell receptor beta chains sequenced from one sample in a study of regulatory T cells in long-lasting Graves disease. Documented time point: newly diagnosed GD, antithyroid drugs for less than 3 months. RNA from PBMCs was the source of the TCR library. Libraries of TCR beta came from iRepertoire HTBI primers plus Arm-PCR of CDR3 regions. MiXCR, applied by TCRdb to the multiplex PCR reads, yields one record per CDR3 protein. The sample lists 500,000 or so distinct CDR3 sequences, 15% to 20% occurring once. These same records also appear under a second study, on T cells in Graves' hyperthyroidism and ophthalmopathy.

This specimen consisted of peripheral blood mononuclear cells (PBMCs), obtained at new diagnosis, from a patient treated with antithyroid drugs. The receptors were sampled from a woman aged 35-65 years with Graves disease.

This clonotype was counted a few times. The chain couples TRBV19 to TRBJ2-5; D is perhaps TRBD2 (6 bases). The V and J ends lost 5 bases and 3 bases respectively, with 10 bases between them. Germline values: CDR1 LNHDA, CDR2 SQIVND (reference sequence). The CDR3 loop spans 13 amino acids. The CDR3 is CASSPLAKETQYF. DNA for the CDR3: TGTGCCAGTAGTCCCCTAGCGAAAGAGACCCAGTACTTC.

This clonotype was counted many times. This sequence joins TRBV15 and TRBJ1-2, with D maybe TRBD1 (6 bases). The length of the CDR3 is 16 residues. The V gene lost 4 bases and the J gene lost 4 bases, with 19 bases spanning the gap. Germline CDR1 and CDR2: LNHNV and YYDKDF (reference sequence). The CDR3 sequence is CATSINEGTRTYGYTF. CDR3 nucleotide sequence: TGTGCCACCAGCATCAACGAAGGGACAAGGACCTATGGCTACACCTTC.

This clonotype was recorded many times. J is TRBJ1-1 and V is TRBV2; D may be TRBD1 (6 bases). Germline assignment: CDR1 SNHLY and CDR2 FYNNEI. The CDR3 is 19 residues long. The V end lost 9 bases, the J end lost 0 bases, and 29 bases lay between the germline ends. The CDR3 DNA is TGTGCCAGATACCGCGGGGGGGGAGGGGGAGGTGAGGTGAACACTGAAGCTTTCTTT. Its protein is CARYRGGGGGGEVNTEAFF.

This clonotype showed up many times. The J gene is TRBJ2-7, the V gene TRBV7-9; 9 bases are shared with TRBD2. The trim removed 5 bases at V and 7 bases at J, leaving 12 bases unmatched. In germline, CDR1 is SEHNR, CDR2 FQNEAQ (reference sequence). CDR3 length: 15 amino acids. The CDR3 DNA reads TGTGCCAGCAGCCCCGCGGGAGGGGTGTCGGGGGAGCAGTACTTC. As protein: CASSPAGGVSGEQYF. Combining the CDR3 with reference TRBV7-9 and TRBJ2-7 gives the whole variable domain DTGVSQNPRHKITKRGQNVTFRCDPISEHNRLYWYRQTLGQGPEFLTYFQNEAQLEKSRLLSDRFSAERPKGSFSTLEIQRTEQGDSAMYLCASSPAGGVSGEQYFGPGTRLTVT.

The chain combines TRBV2 with TRBJ1-1, with D perhaps TRBD1 (5 bases). The length of the CDR3 is 14 residues. The V gene's germline CDR1 is SNHLY and CDR2 FYNNEI. V lost 9 bases, J lost 4 bases, and 18 bases lay in between. The CDR3 DNA reads as TGTGCCAGGACCCGGAAGGGGTTCGGCACTGAAGCTTTCTTT. Its protein is CARTRKGFGTEAFF.

There are many counts of this clonotype. The chain recombines TRBV12-3 or TRBV12-4 with TRBJ2-7, with TRBD2 matching over 7 bases. This CDR3 contains 13 residues. V trimming: 5 bases; J trimming: 5 bases; junction bases outside the gene matches: 6. The CDR3 is CASSPTGGNEQYF. As DNA, the CDR3 is TGTGCCAGCAGTCCGACCGGGGGGAACGAGCAGTACTTC.

This chain connects TRBV5-1 to TRBJ2-7, with 7 bases fitting TRBD1. V was clipped by 8 bases and J by 4 bases; unmatched bases: 6. The CDR3 runs to 12 residues. Germline V gives CDR1 SGHRS, CDR2 YFSETQ. CDR3 DNA sequence: TGCGCCAGTCCACTACAGGGGTACGAGCAGTACTTC. Translation gives CASPLQGYEQYF.

This clonotype was recorded at least ten times. This chain links TRBV6-5 with TRBJ1-1; D unresolved. The CDR3 runs to 13 residues. Germline CDR1 is MNHEY and CDR2 is SVGAGI. V lost 0 bases to trimming and J lost 6 bases, with 8 bases between them. In nucleotides, the CDR3 is TGTGCCAGCAGTTACTCATTGGACGCTGAAGCTTTCTTT. Its translation: CASSYSLDAEAFF.

In this sample, this clonotype turned up many times. The gene calls are TRBV12-3 or TRBV12-4 and TRBJ2-5, with 9 bases fitting TRBD2. The length of the CDR3 is 17 residues. The V segment lost 0 bases and the J segment 4 bases; nucleotides outside the gene matches: 9. Here the CDR3 DNA reads TGTGCCAGCAGTTTAGCCCACGTAGCGGGGGCCCGAGAGACCCAGTACTTC. Translation: CASSLAHVAGARETQYF.

As to this clonotype: Mismatch with germline at one junction end may stem from a read error. This sequence joins TRBV20-1 and TRBJ2-1, with 7 bases lining up with TRBD1. This CDR3 is 14 amino acids long. Germline V gene data show CDR1 as DFQATT and CDR2 as SNEGSKA (reference sequence). CDR3 protein: CSARTGTAYNEQLF. The CDR3 DNA sequence: TGCAGTGCTAGAACCGGGACAGCTTACAATGAGCAGCTCTTC.

The chain combines TRBV11-2 with TRBJ2-7; 7 bases match TRBD2. The ends lost 0 bases at V and 2 bases at J; junction bases unmatched: 4. The CDR3 covers 15 residues. Germline CDR1 and CDR2: SGHAT and FQNNGV. DNA for the CDR3: TGTGCCAGCAGCTTAGAAGGGACTAAAACCTACGAGCAGTACTTC. It is translated as CASSLEGTKTYEQYF.

This chain links TRBV6-2 or TRBV6-3 with TRBJ2-7; D may be TRBD2 (6 bases). The germline gives CDR1 MNHEY, CDR2 SVGEGT. The CDR3 covers 15 residues. The germline V and J ends were trimmed by 5 bases and 5 bases, with 19 bases remaining between them. CDR3 sequence: CASSPQGGRRDEQYF. The CDR3 region has the DNA TGTGCCAGCAGTCCGCAGGGAGGCAGGAGGGACGAGCAGTACTTC.

Only a few counts were recorded for this clonotype. This chain connects TRBV7-3 to TRBJ2-2; D is unresolved. V lost 4 bases to trimming and J lost 5 bases, with 8 bases between them. Looked up from germline, CDR1 is SGHTA and CDR2 is FQGTGA. The CDR3 is 13 amino acids. CDR3 amino acids: CASSSDPTGELFF. CDR3 DNA: TGTGCCAGCAGCTCGGACCCTACCGGGGAGCTGTTTTTT.

This clonotype was seen a few times. This chain links TRBV12-3 or TRBV12-4 with TRBJ1-6; a weak D match, TRBD1 (5 bases). V was cut by 7 bases and J by 7 bases, with 14 bases left in between. This CDR3 spans 14 amino acids. DNA for the CDR3: TGTGCCAGCACCCTTGACAGTTTCAATTCACCCCTCCACTTT. Translating it yields CASTLDSFNSPLHF.

This clonotype was counted many times. The rearrangement joins TRBV12-3 or TRBV12-4 to TRBJ1-2, with TRBD1 as a possible D gene (6 bases). This CDR3 has 13 residues. V was cut by 2 bases and J by 6 bases, with 10 bases left in between. CDR3 in amino acids: CASSLLGGHGYTF. DNA for the CDR3: TGTGCCAGCAGTTTACTAGGGGGGCATGGCTACACCTTC.

In its sample, this clonotype was seen a few times. The chain joins TRBV20-1 to TRBJ2-7; D possibly corresponds to TRBD1 (6 bases). The CDR3 runs 13 residues. Per the germline V gene, CDR1 is DFQATT and CDR2 is SNEGSKA (reference sequence). Trimming pared 6 bases from V and 1 base from J, leaving 13 bases between. CDR3 DNA sequence: TGCAGTGCCACTGCAGGGGTTTCCTACGAGCAGTACTTC. Protein: CSATAGVSYEQYF.

In this sample, this clonotype turned up many times. This chain uses TRBV29-1 with TRBJ1-1, with TRBD1 matching over 7 bases. Looked up from germline, CDR1 is SQVTM and CDR2 is ANQGSEA. This CDR3 is 11 amino acids long. Trimming removed 5 bases from V and 5 bases from J; junction bases left unmatched: 2. CDR3 amino acids: CSVIRGTEAFF. The CDR3 region has the DNA TGCAGCGTTATCAGGGGGACTGAAGCTTTCTTT. The whole variable domain, remainder taken from reference TRBV29-1 and TRBJ1-1, is SAVISQKPSRDICQRGTSLTIQCQVDSQVTMMFWYRQQPGQSLTLIATANQGSEATYESGFVIDKFPISRPNLTFSTLTVSNMSPEDSSIYLCSVIRGTEAFFGQGTRLTVV.

This clonotype has ten or more counts. The chain employs TRBV12-3 or TRBV12-4 and TRBJ1-5; 8 bases are shared with TRBD1. V lost 5 bases, J lost 6 bases, and 6 bases stayed unmatched. The CDR3 is made up of 14 amino acids. Written as DNA, the CDR3 is TGTGCCAGCAGTCAGACAGGGGTACTTCAGCCCCAGCATTTT. Translating gives CASSQTGVLQPQHF.

The sample holds a few counts of this clonotype. The V and J genes are TRBV5-1 and TRBJ2-5, with TRBD1 identical over 7 bases. V dropped 3 bases and J dropped 3; count of bases not matched to a gene: 8. The V gene's germline CDR1 is SGHRS and CDR2 YFSETQ. The CDR3 has 15 amino acids. CDR3 bases: TGCGCCAGCAGCTCCCGACAGGGTACTGAAGAGACCCAGTACTTC. Translation gives CASSSRQGTEETQYF.

In its sample, this clonotype was seen many times. In DNA form, the CDR3 reads TGTGCCAGCAGCCAACCCAGCTATGGCTACACCTTC. Its protein product is CASSQPSYGYTF. The chain recombines TRBV3-1 with TRBJ1-2; unclear D gene. The length of the CDR3 is 12 residues. Trimming removed 2 bases at V and 4 bases at J, with 5 bases between. CDR1 and CDR2 from the germline V gene are LGHDT and YNNKEL (reference sequence).

This clonotype was picked up many times. The rearrangement uses TRBV2 and TRBJ1-5; D may be TRBD1 (5 bases). The V gene lost 4 bases and the J gene lost 5 bases, with 12 bases spanning the gap. The CDR3 has 14 residues. Per the germline V gene, CDR1 is SNHLY and CDR2 is FYNNEI. CDR3 bases: TGTGCCAGCAGTGCAGGGAAGGGCGATCAGCCCCAGCATTTT. Amino acids: CASSAGKGDQPQHF.

About this clonotype itself: Here the CDR3 omits its conserved ending phenylalanine or tryptophan, so a read error is the likely source. This rearrangement joins TRBV12-3 or TRBV12-4 to TRBJ2-7; D gene uncertain. This CDR3 has 14 amino acids. The V end was cut by 10 bases, the J end by 2 bases, with 18 bases between. CDR3 sequence: CATHSRHPTYEQYS. DNA for the CDR3: TGTGCCACCCATAGCCGGCATCCCACCTACGAGCAGTACTCC.